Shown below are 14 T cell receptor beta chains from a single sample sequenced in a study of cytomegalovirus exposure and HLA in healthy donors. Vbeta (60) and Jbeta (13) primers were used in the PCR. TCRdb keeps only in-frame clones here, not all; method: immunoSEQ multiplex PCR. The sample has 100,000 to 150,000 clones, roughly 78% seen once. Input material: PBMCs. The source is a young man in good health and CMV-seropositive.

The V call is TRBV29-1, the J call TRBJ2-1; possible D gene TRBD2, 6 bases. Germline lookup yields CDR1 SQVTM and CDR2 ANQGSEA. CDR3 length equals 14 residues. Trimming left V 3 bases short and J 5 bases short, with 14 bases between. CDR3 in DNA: TGCAGCGTTGACAGGCTAGCGAGTCACAATGAGCAGTTCTTC. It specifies CSVDRLASHNEQFF.

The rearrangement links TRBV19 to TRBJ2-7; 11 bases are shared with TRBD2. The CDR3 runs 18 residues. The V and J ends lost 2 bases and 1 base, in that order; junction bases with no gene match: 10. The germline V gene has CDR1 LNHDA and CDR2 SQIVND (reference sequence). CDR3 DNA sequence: TGTGCCAGTAGTATAAGGTGGGGACTAGCGGCGAATTCCTACGAGCAGTACTTC. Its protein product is CASSIRWGLAANSYEQYF.

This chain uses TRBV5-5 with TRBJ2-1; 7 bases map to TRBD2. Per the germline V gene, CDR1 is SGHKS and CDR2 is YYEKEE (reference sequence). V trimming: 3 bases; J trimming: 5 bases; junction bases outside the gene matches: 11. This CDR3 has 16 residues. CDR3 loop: CASSWRLAGGNNEQFF. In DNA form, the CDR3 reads TGTGCCAGCAGCTGGAGACTAGCTGGAGGTAACAATGAGCAGTTCTTC.

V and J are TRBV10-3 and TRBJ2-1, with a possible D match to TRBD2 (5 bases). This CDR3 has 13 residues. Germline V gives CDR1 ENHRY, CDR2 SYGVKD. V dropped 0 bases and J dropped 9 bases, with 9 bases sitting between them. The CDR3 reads CAISESEGLEQFF. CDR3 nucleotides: TGTGCCATCAGTGAGTCCGAGGGTCTTGAGCAGTTCTTC.

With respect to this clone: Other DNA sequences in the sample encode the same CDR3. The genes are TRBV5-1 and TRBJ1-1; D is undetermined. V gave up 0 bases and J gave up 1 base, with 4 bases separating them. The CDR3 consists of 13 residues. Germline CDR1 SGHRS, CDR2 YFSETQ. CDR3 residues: CASSLAGNTEAFF. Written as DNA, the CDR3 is TGCGCCAGCAGCTTGGCGGGGAACACTGAAGCTTTCTTT.

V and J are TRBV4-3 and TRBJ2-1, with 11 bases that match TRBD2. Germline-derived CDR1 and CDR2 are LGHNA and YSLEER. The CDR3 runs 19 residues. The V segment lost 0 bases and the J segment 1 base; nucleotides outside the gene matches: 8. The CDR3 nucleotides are TGCGCCAGCAGCCAAGATGTGTCTAGCGGGAGGCGGTCCTACAATGAGCAGTTCTTC. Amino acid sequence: CASSQDVSSGRRSYNEQFF.

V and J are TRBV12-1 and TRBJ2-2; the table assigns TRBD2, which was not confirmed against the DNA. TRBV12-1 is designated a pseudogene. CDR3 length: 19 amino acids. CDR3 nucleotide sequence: TGTGCCAGCAGCTTTCCCACTAGCGGGAAATCGGCGAACACCGGGGAGCTGTTTTTT. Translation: CASSFPTSGKSANTGELFF.

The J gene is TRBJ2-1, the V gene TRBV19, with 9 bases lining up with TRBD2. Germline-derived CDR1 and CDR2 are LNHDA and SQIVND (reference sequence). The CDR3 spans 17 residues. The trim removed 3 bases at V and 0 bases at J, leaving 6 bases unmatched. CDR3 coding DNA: TGTGCCAGTAGTATCCCTAGCGGGGACCACTCCTACAATGAGCAGTTCTTC. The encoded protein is CASSIPSGDHSYNEQFF.

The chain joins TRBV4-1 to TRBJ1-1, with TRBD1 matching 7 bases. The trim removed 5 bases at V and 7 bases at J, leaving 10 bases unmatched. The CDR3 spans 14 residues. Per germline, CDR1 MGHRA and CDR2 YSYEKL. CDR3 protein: CASSFTGERIEAFF. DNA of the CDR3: TGCGCCAGCAGCTTTACAGGGGAACGCATTGAAGCTTTCTTT.

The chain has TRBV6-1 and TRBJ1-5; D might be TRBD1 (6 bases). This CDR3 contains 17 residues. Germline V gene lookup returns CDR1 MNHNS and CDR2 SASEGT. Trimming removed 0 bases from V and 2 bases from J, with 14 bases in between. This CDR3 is CASSEARTVLGNQPQHF. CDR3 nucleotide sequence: TGTGCCAGCAGTGAAGCAAGGACAGTGTTGGGCAATCAGCCCCAGCATTTT.

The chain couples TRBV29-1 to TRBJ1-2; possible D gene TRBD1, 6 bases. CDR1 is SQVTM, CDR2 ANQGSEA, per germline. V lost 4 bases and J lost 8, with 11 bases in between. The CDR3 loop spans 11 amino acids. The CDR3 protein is CSVVGGRGYTF. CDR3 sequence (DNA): TGCAGCGTTGTCGGGGGGCGCGGCTACACCTTC.

Written as DNA, the CDR3 is TGTGCCATCAGTGTGTCGCTAGCGGGAGGAATAGGAGAGACCCAGTACTTC. Translated, it gives CAISVSLAGGIGETQYF. This chain joins TRBV10-3 and TRBJ2-5; TRBD2 aligns across 11 bases. The junction had 11 bases not matched to a gene; V was cut back by 4 bases and J by 4 bases. CDR1 ENHRY and CDR2 SYGVKD come from the germline V gene. The CDR3 totals 17 residues.

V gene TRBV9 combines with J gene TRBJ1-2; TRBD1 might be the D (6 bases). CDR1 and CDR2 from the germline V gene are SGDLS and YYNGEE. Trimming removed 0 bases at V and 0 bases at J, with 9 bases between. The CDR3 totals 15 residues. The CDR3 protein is CASSVDTGSNYGYTF. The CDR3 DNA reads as TGTGCCAGCAGCGTAGACACAGGGTCTAACTATGGCTACACCTTC. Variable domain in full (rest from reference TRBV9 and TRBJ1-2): DSGVTQTPKHLITATGQRVTLRCSPRSGDLSVYWYQQSLDQGLQFLIQYYNGEERAKGNILERFSAQQFPDLHSELNLSSLELGDSALYFCASSVDTGSNYGYTFGSGTRLTVV.

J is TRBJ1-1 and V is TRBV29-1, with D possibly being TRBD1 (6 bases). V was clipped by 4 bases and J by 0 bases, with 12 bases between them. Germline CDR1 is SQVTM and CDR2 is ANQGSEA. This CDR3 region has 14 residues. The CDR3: CSVGGQGVNTEAFF. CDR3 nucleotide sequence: TGCAGCGTTGGGGGACAAGGGGTGAACACTGAAGCTTTCTTT.